Detailed here is one T cell receptor (beta chain). The sample is drawn from a study of cytomegalovirus exposure and HLA in healthy donors. Healthy bone marrow donors supplied every sample. Researchers ran the PCR with 60 Vbeta and 13 Jbeta primers. This table comes from immunoSEQ multiplex PCR, and its TCRdb copy is limited to in-frame clones, with some not included. The sample shows 85,000 to 130,000 clones, about 80% of them seen only once. CDR3 size: 13 residues. V gave up 3 bases and J gave up 1 base, with 7 bases separating them. Per the germline V gene, CDR1 is SGHRS and CDR2 is YFSETQ. Sequencing used PBMCs. The chain is built from TRBV5-1 and TRBJ1-1; TRBD1 might be the D (5 bases). The receptor was isolated from a woman aged 18-29 years in good health and CMV-seropositive. CDR3 DNA: TGCGCCAGCAGCTGGGGGGGGAACACTGAAGCTTTCTTT. Protein product: CASSWGGNTEAFF.